Listed below are T cell receptor beta chains from one sample, sequenced in a study of blood T cells in healthy people across ages. TCRdb processed the 5' RACE reads anew with MiXCR; each CDR3 protein has one entry. The sample has some 1.5 million distinct CDR3 sequences, 28% seen once. Material: blood. The source of these receptors is a woman between 25 and 40 years old in good health. Each CDR3 is given with its conserved first and last residue. Size values are once, few and many counts, or a class for expanded clones, and some rows have none.

v_gene: TRBV20-1
abundance: many
j_gene: TRBJ2-7
CDR3aa: CSARLGDRETYEQYF

v_gene: TRBV20-1
abundance: few
j_gene: TRBJ2-7
CDR3aa: CRSTPGLADEQYF

v_gene: TRBV3-1
abundance: few
j_gene: TRBJ2-1
CDR3aa: CASSQGQAAQFF

v_gene: TRBV5-5
abundance: NA
j_gene: TRBJ2-5
CDR3aa: CASSWWDRQETQYF

v_gene: TRBV12-3/TRBV12-4
abundance: few
j_gene: TRBJ1-1
CDR3aa: CASRPWTGAAFF

v_gene: TRBV5-8
abundance: few
j_gene: TRBJ2-5
CDR3aa: CASSLWEPRGSRSGLETQYF

v_gene: TRBV2
abundance: NA
j_gene: TRBJ1-5
CDR3aa: CASQGNNQPQHF

v_gene: TRBV12-3/TRBV12-4
abundance: many
j_gene: TRBJ1-5
CDR3aa: CASSLNVGPNQPQHF

v_gene: TRBV12-3/TRBV12-4
abundance: few
j_gene: TRBJ2-1
CDR3aa: CASSSPGQGTFDEQFF

v_gene: TRBV10-2
abundance: many
j_gene: TRBJ2-7
CDR3aa: CASRGVVAGSEQYF

v_gene: TRBV6-2/TRBV6-3
abundance: NA
j_gene: TRBJ2-3
CDR3aa: CASRVPGPRNTDTQYF

v_gene: TRBV5-1
abundance: few
j_gene: TRBJ1-1
CDR3aa: CASSLRDLGTGAFF

v_gene: TRBV7-2
abundance: many
j_gene: TRBJ2-7
CDR3aa: CASSLALHEQYF

v_gene: TRBV6-6
abundance: few
j_gene: TRBJ2-5
CDR3aa: CASGLAGTVMGTQYF

v_gene: TRBV29-1
abundance: many
j_gene: TRBJ2-7
CDR3aa: CSVDIGTGTSYEQYF

v_gene: TRBV29-1
abundance: many
j_gene: TRBJ2-5
CDR3aa: CSLGRTQETQYF

v_gene: TRBV29-1
abundance: few
j_gene: TRBJ1-3
CDR3aa: CSVDPTGNTIYF

v_gene: TRBV9
abundance: few
j_gene: NA
CDR3aa: CAGSVSSGGNYEQYF

v_gene: TRBV2
abundance: NA
j_gene: TRBJ2-2
CDR3aa: CASSLSLLAPNTGELFF

v_gene: TRBV20-1
abundance: many
j_gene: TRBJ2-7
CDR3aa: CSVEPGADEQYF

v_gene: TRBV12-3/TRBV12-4
abundance: few
j_gene: TRBJ2-3
CDR3aa: CASKARGQRTDTQYF

v_gene: TRBV29-1
abundance: few
j_gene: TRBJ2-7
CDR3aa: CSVEVSGVLNYEQYF

v_gene: TRBV7-7
abundance: few
j_gene: TRBJ2-5
CDR3aa: CASSSTGTRSETQYF

v_gene: TRBV6-5
abundance: many
j_gene: TRBJ2-7
CDR3aa: CASQPGLQFTYEQYF

v_gene: TRBV29-1
abundance: few
j_gene: TRBJ2-7
CDR3aa: CSVGQNSYEQYF

v_gene: TRBV4-1
abundance: few
j_gene: TRBJ1-2
CDR3aa: CASSRTVEYGYTF

v_gene: TRBV4-1
abundance: few
j_gene: TRBJ1-2
CDR3aa: CASSQGLLDYGYTF

v_gene: TRBV10-3
abundance: few
j_gene: TRBJ2-1
CDR3aa: CAISEARQSLSNEQFF

v_gene: TRBV6-5
abundance: few
j_gene: TRBJ1-1
CDR3aa: CASRGHLNTEAFF

v_gene: TRBV5-1
abundance: NA
j_gene: TRBJ2-1
CDR3aa: CASRGVRASCNEQFF

v_gene: TRBV10-3
abundance: few
j_gene: TRBJ2-1
CDR3aa: CAISEGEAENEQFF

v_gene: TRBV29-1
abundance: many
j_gene: TRBJ2-7
CDR3aa: CSVEPGQGPYEQYF

v_gene: TRBV5-5
abundance: NA
j_gene: TRBJ2-1
CDR3aa: CANSSGQGGGLNYNEQFF

v_gene: TRBV18
abundance: few
j_gene: TRBJ2-3
CDR3aa: CASSPGSGRADTQYF

v_gene: TRBV28
abundance: many
j_gene: TRBJ2-5
CDR3aa: CASSPAQGRKTQYF

v_gene: TRBV6-5
abundance: NA
j_gene: TRBJ1-2
CDR3aa: CASSQGGLSGYTF

v_gene: TRBV20-1
abundance: NA
j_gene: NA
CDR3aa: CSARRAGEAGEQYF

v_gene: TRBV20-1
abundance: many
j_gene: TRBJ2-7
CDR3aa: CSASPLPGQSYEQYF

v_gene: TRBV15
abundance: NA
j_gene: TRBJ2-5
CDR3aa: CATSRGSQPEETQYF

v_gene: TRBV10-1
abundance: many
j_gene: TRBJ1-2
CDR3aa: CARRYHTLRDYTF

v_gene: TRBV9
abundance: NA
j_gene: NA
CDR3aa: CASSGRADRAGEIGEQYF

v_gene: TRBV29-1
abundance: few
j_gene: TRBJ1-2
CDR3aa: CSVREGGYTF

v_gene: TRBV20-1
abundance: NA
j_gene: TRBJ2-2
CDR3aa: CSARDLYGDTGELFF

v_gene: TRBV7-6
abundance: NA
j_gene: TRBJ2-7
CDR3aa: CASIPRSGTASSYEQYF

v_gene: TRBV7-2
abundance: few
j_gene: TRBJ1-5
CDR3aa: CASSLVPEYQPQHF

v_gene: TRBV28
abundance: many
j_gene: TRBJ2-7
CDR3aa: CASRPRRDGSYEQYF

v_gene: TRBV20-1
abundance: NA
j_gene: TRBJ2-1
CDR3aa: CSAMGSSGSWLRTGEQFF

v_gene: TRBV20-1
abundance: many
j_gene: TRBJ2-1
CDR3aa: CSARRQTLNEQFF

v_gene: TRBV11-2
abundance: few
j_gene: TRBJ2-5
CDR3aa: CASSPTSGSGTQYF

v_gene: TRBV7-2
abundance: NA
j_gene: TRBJ2-3
CDR3aa: CASSVQAGEPTDTQYF